One and the same sample provided the 16 T cell receptor beta chains below, sequenced in a study of T-cell memory formation after mild COVID-19. MiXCR was run by TCRdb on the 5' RACE reads, yielding one entry per CDR3 protein. The data contain a few hundred thousand distinct CDR3 sequences, roughly 15% of them singletons. Sequencing was done on a sample of PBMCs or a T cell subset sorted from them (not recorded which). These receptors originate from a man younger than 35 who had mild COVID-19 (a few samples of this study predate the infection). Cell type and time point are not known.

This clonotype was seen a few times. The rearrangement links TRBV7-3 to TRBJ1-2, with 10 bases identical to TRBD1. The CDR3 consists of 14 residues. In germline, CDR1 is SGHTA, CDR2 FQGTGA. After removal of 5 bases from V and 7 bases from J, the junction contained 7 bases not matched to a gene. In DNA, the CDR3 is TGTGCCAGCAGCAGAGGACAGGGGGACGGTGGCTACACCTTC. It translates to CASSRGQGDGGYTF.

This chain uses TRBV7-9 with TRBJ2-7; weak D call: TRBD1 (6 bases). With 4 bases removed from V and 5 bases from J, the gap between germline ends came to 18 bases. Germline V lookup: CDR1 SEHNR, CDR2 FQNEAQ (reference sequence). This CDR3 is built from 15 residues. CDR3 in DNA: TGTGCCAGCAGCTCACTACAGGGATCGGTGGACGAGCAGTACGTC. This sequence encodes CASSSLQGSVDEQYV.

V gene TRBV2 combines with J gene TRBJ2-3; D unclear. The germline V gene encodes CDR1 SNHLY and CDR2 FYNNEI. The V end was cut by 7 bases, the J end by 5 bases, with 7 bases between. The CDR3 runs 11 residues. Here the CDR3 reads CASTRRDTQYF. For the CDR3, the DNA is TGTGCCAGCACCCGTCGAGATACGCAGTATTTT.

This chain links TRBV24-1 with TRBJ2-5; D is unclear. The V gene lost 0 bases and the J gene lost 2 bases, with 6 bases spanning the gap. CDR3 length equals 14 residues. Germline CDR1 and CDR2: KGHDR and SFDVKD. CDR3: CATSDLGQQETQYF. The CDR3 DNA reads as TGTGCCACCAGTGATTTGGGGCAGCAAGAGACCCAGTACTTC.

This clonotype was seen ten or more times. The chain combines TRBV4-2 with TRBJ2-1; TRBD2 agrees at 11 bases. CDR1 LGHNA and CDR2 YNFKEQ come from the germline V gene. This CDR3 is 16 amino acids long. The V segment lost 2 bases and the J segment 0 bases; nucleotides outside the gene matches: 0. The DNA of the CDR3 is TGTGCCAGCAGCCAACTAGCGGGGGGCTCCTACAATGAGCAGTTCTTC. Translation: CASSQLAGGSYNEQFF.

The table lists this clonotype with many counts. The chain couples TRBV12-3 or TRBV12-4 to TRBJ2-1; 13 positions agree with TRBD2. Unmatched junction bases numbered 8, after V lost 6 bases and J lost 12 bases. The CDR3 contains 14 residues. Here the CDR3 reads CASSAGLAGPWQFF. The CDR3 bases are TGTGCCAGCAGCGCGGGACTAGCGGGGCCCTGGCAGTTCTTC.

The chain uses TRBV9 and TRBJ2-2; tentative D call: TRBD2 (5 bases). The germline V and J ends were trimmed by 6 bases and 0 bases, with 9 bases remaining between them. The CDR3 runs to 14 residues. CDR1 is SGDLS, CDR2 YYNGEE, per germline. The CDR3 is CASMSGTNTGELFF. The CDR3 region has the DNA TGTGCCAGCATGTCGGGAACGAACACCGGGGAGCTGTTTTTT.

This clonotype was seen only a few times. The gene calls are TRBV5-1 and TRBJ2-7; D could derive from TRBD1 or TRBD2 (5 bases each). Germline V CDR1 and CDR2: SGHRS, YFSETQ. Trimming cost V 3 bases and J 5 bases, with 9 bases left between them. There are 12 residues in the CDR3. CDR3 sequence reads: CASSWGSHEQYF. CDR3 DNA sequence: TGCGCCAGCAGCTGGGGGTCCCACGAGCAGTACTTC.

At least ten counts were recorded for this clonotype. The chain combines TRBV5-6 with TRBJ2-2; D is uncertain. Per the germline V gene, CDR1 is SGHDT and CDR2 is YYEEEE. Trimming removed 2 bases at V and 4 bases at J, with 3 bases between. The CDR3 has 12 amino acids. CDR3 nucleotides: TGTGCCAGCAGCTTTTCCACCGGGGAGCTGTTTTTT. As protein: CASSFSTGELFF.

This clonotype was detected only a few times. V usage is TRBV6-9 and J usage is TRBJ2-2, with D tentatively TRBD1 (6 bases). V was trimmed by 10 bases and J by 4 bases, leaving 16 bases between them. The CDR3 has 14 residues. The germline gives CDR1 MNHGY, CDR2 SVAAGI. In DNA, the CDR3 is TGTGCCACAGACCAGCAGGGGCGCACCGGGGAGCTGTTTTTT. Its translation: CATDQQGRTGELFF.

This clonotype was picked up a small number of times. This chain connects TRBV10-1 to TRBJ2-7; D perhaps matches TRBD1 (6 bases). Germline loops: CDR1 WNHNN, CDR2 SYGVQD (reference sequence). Trimming left V 5 bases short and J 4 bases short, with 12 bases between. This CDR3 region has 13 residues. The CDR3 spells CASSPDRRYEQYF. The CDR3 bases are TGCGCCAGCAGTCCTGACAGGCGGTACGAGCAGTACTTC.

This chain uses TRBV5-1 with TRBJ2-3; a weak D match, TRBD1 (5 bases). The CDR3 is 16 residues long. The V end was cut by 3 bases, the J end by 0 bases, with 14 bases between. Germline-derived CDR1 and CDR2 are SGHRS and YFSETQ. The CDR3 DNA reads as TGCGCCAGCAGCTCCCTCGTGGGGCAAAGCACAGATACGCAGTATTTT. This translates into CASSSLVGQSTDTQYF. Looking up the rest from reference TRBV5-1 and TRBJ2-3 gives the full variable domain: KAGVTQTPRYLIKTRGQQVTLSCSPISGHRSVSWYQQTPGQGLQFLFEYFSETQRNKGNFPGRFSGRQFSNSRSEMNVSTLELGDSALYLCASSSLVGQSTDTQYFGPGTRLTVL.

This clonotype appeared many times. The V call is TRBV20-1, the J call TRBJ1-2, with D perhaps matching TRBD1 (6 bases). The CDR3 has 14 amino acids. In germline, CDR1 is DFQATT, CDR2 SNEGSKA (reference sequence). With 1 base removed from V and 4 bases from J, the gap between germline ends came to 13 bases. The DNA of the CDR3 is TGCAGTGCTAGAGTCCCAGGGGCCTCCTATGGCTACACCTTC. Translating gives CSARVPGASYGYTF.

The chain joins TRBV5-1 to TRBJ1-5, with 9 bases fitting TRBD1. This CDR3 region has 15 residues. J gave up 4 bases and V 0 bases, and 2 bases lay outside the gene matches. Germline values: CDR1 SGHRS, CDR2 YFSETQ. CDR3 bases: TGCGCCAGCAGCTTGGGACAGGGGGTTAATCAGCCCCAGCATTTT. Translated, it gives CASSLGQGVNQPQHF.

This clonotype has more than one count but fewer than ten. The V gene is TRBV6-8, the J gene TRBJ2-7; weak D call: TRBD2 (5 bases). Trimming took 0 bases from V and 6 from J, leaving 21 bases between them. The CDR3 has 17 residues. The germline V gene encodes CDR1 MNHGY and CDR2 SAAAGT. Here the CDR3 reads CASSYSTFRGERSEQYV. The CDR3, as DNA: TGTGCCAGCAGTTACTCGACTTTCCGGGGTGAACGGAGCGAGCAGTACGTC.

The J gene is TRBJ2-7, the V gene TRBV4-3; 7 nucleotides agree with TRBD2. The CDR3 has 18 residues. Germline V gives CDR1 LGHNA, CDR2 YSLEER. J lost 6 bases, V lost 0 bases, and 17 bases had no gene match. The CDR3 DNA sequence: TGCGCCAGCAGCCAAGAACGGCGTCTTGTACAGCCGGGAGGCGAGCAGTACTTC. Amino acids: CASSQERRLVQPGGEQYF.